The 24 T cell receptor beta chains in this list originate from one sample, sequenced in a study of cytomegalovirus exposure and HLA in healthy donors. The PCR used 60 Vbeta and 13 Jbeta primers. Using immunoSEQ multiplex PCR, the repertoire was profiled, and TCRdb retains in-frame clones only, with some absent. Of roughly 120,000 clones listed, 79% are singletons. Material for sequencing was PBMCs. All receptors derive from a man under 40 in good health and CMV-seropositive.

V is TRBV7-2 and J is TRBJ2-7, with D perhaps TRBD2 (6 bases). CDR1 SGHTA and CDR2 FQGNSA come from the germline V gene. The CDR3 is 13 amino acids. Between the trimmed V and J ends, which lost 5 bases and 8 bases, there was a span of 16 bases. In nucleotides, the CDR3 is TGTGCCAGCAGCCCCGTCGACGGGGGTAAGCAGTACTTC. Translation: CASSPVDGGKQYF.

The chain uses TRBV30 and TRBJ1-6; D gene uncertain. Germline V gene data show CDR1 as GTSNPN and CDR2 as SVGIG (reference sequence). The CDR3 sequence is 14 residues long. V was cut by 3 bases and J by 6 bases, with 12 bases left in between. The CDR3 bases are TGTGCCTGGAGCCCGGGGATCGGTAATTCACCCCTCCACTTT. This translates into CAWSPGIGNSPLHF.

This clone has a handful of counts. The chain carries TRBV19 and TRBJ1-5, with TRBD1 identical over 7 bases. Germline CDR1 LNHDA, CDR2 SQIVND (reference sequence). J gave up 3 bases and V 6 bases, and 2 bases lay outside the gene matches. This CDR3 spans 13 amino acids. The CDR3 DNA is TGTGCCAGTAGCGGACAGGACAATCAGCCCCAGCATTTT. Amino acids: CASSGQDNQPQHF.

In its sample, this clone was seen once. V and J are TRBV11-3 and TRBJ2-2; the match to TRBD1 covers 7 bases. Germline CDR1 SGHNT, CDR2 YENEEA. The CDR3 extends over 14 amino acids. Trimming took 4 bases from V and 4 from J; bases not matched to a gene: 3. The CDR3 protein is CASSYRDSTGELFF. For the CDR3, the DNA is TGTGCCAGCAGCTATCGGGACAGCACCGGGGAGCTGTTTTTT.

The genes are TRBV12-5 and TRBJ2-3, with a possible D match to TRBD2 (5 bases). CDR1 LGHNT and CDR2 FRNRAP come from the germline V gene. The CDR3 extends over 14 amino acids. V lost 1 base and J lost 6, with 11 bases in between. The CDR3 region has the DNA TGTGCTAGTGGTTTGGGGCGGGTGGTGGATACGCAGTATTTT. Translating it yields CASGLGRVVDTQYF.

This chain connects TRBV27 to TRBJ2-3, with 9 bases identical to TRBD2. With V trimmed by 3 bases and J by 4 bases, 5 bases remained unmatched. Germline V CDR1 and CDR2: MNHEY, SMNVEV (reference sequence). CDR3 length equals 15 residues. The CDR3 here is CASSFGGGAADTQYF. The CDR3 DNA reads TGTGCCAGCAGTTTTGGCGGGGGGGCCGCAGATACGCAGTATTTT.

This chain connects TRBV11-3 to TRBJ1-6; the match to TRBD1 covers 9 bases. The CDR3 totals 15 residues. The ends lost 5 bases at V and 5 bases at J; junction bases unmatched: 4. Germline assignment: CDR1 SGHNT and CDR2 YENEEA. The CDR3 nucleotides are TGTGCCAGCAGCGAAGGACAGGGGAATAATTCACCCCTCCACTTT. It specifies CASSEGQGNNSPLHF. Full variable domain (rest looked up from reference TRBV11-3 and TRBJ1-6): EAGVVQSPRYKIIEKKQPVAFWCNPISGHNTLYWYLQNLGQGPELLIRYENEEAVDDSQLPKDRFSAERLKGVDSTLKIQPAELGDSAVYLCASSEGQGNNSPLHFGNGTRLTVT.

V is TRBV11-3 and J is TRBJ2-7; TRBD1 agrees at 9 bases. The CDR3 runs to 15 residues. After removal of 3 bases from V and 6 bases from J, the junction contained 9 bases not matched to a gene. Germline CDR1 SGHNT, CDR2 YENEEA. Here the CDR3 reads CASSLDRGSGVEQYF. The CDR3 region has the DNA TGTGCCAGCAGCTTGGACAGGGGTTCAGGGGTCGAGCAGTACTTC.

This CDR3 is CASSLQTGQGDTEAFF. CDR3 coding DNA: TGTGCCAGCAGCTTACAGACAGGGCAGGGGGACACTGAAGCTTTCTTT. The chain recombines TRBV7-9 with TRBJ1-1; 7 bases align to TRBD1. Germline V gene lookup returns CDR1 SEHNR and CDR2 FQNEAQ (reference sequence). The CDR3 has 16 residues. V lost 2 bases to trimming and J lost 3 bases; unmatched junction nucleotides: 9.

Comment on this clone: At one end the junction does not follow the germline gene, possibly because of a read error. V usage is TRBV7-9 and J usage is TRBJ1-2; TRBD1 aligns across 7 bases. Germline values: CDR1 SEHNR, CDR2 FQNEAQ (reference sequence). This CDR3 has 16 residues. The CDR3 sequence is CSSSFSNRQGSAGYTF. The CDR3 region has the DNA TGTTCCAGCAGCTTCTCTAACCGACAGGGCTCAGCTGGCTACACCTTC.

The gene calls are TRBV29-1 and TRBJ2-2; TRBD1 matches 7 bases. After removal of 6 bases from V and 0 bases from J, the junction contained 13 bases not matched to a gene. There are 17 residues in the CDR3. CDR1 and CDR2 (germline): SQVTM, ANQGSEA. The CDR3 nucleotides read TGCAGCGTCGCACAACCCTCCGGGACAGCGAACACCGGGGAGCTGTTTTTT. As protein: CSVAQPSGTANTGELFF.

The V and J genes are TRBV19 and TRBJ2-7; D is ambiguous. Trimming shortened V by 6 bases and J by 3 bases, and 18 bases separated the two germline ends. Germline CDR1 LNHDA, CDR2 SQIVND (reference sequence). The CDR3 length is 15 residues. The DNA of the CDR3 is TGTGCCAGTAGGGCTGGAGTCGGAATAGGCTACGAGCAGTACTTC. Translating it yields CASRAGVGIGYEQYF.

This clone was seen only once. The chain links TRBV10-1 to TRBJ2-2; D possibly corresponds to TRBD2 (6 bases). V shed 8 bases and J shed 5 bases, with 18 bases lying between them. Germline-derived CDR1 and CDR2 are WNHNN and SYGVQD (reference sequence). This CDR3 is 15 amino acids long. Written as DNA, the CDR3 is TGCGCCAGCGGACCCAACCCTAGCGCTACCGGGGAGCTGTTTTTT. It codes for CASGPNPSATGELFF.

The chain uses TRBV4-2 and TRBJ2-3; 12 bases fit TRBD2. The trim removed 4 bases at V and 6 bases at J, leaving 20 bases unmatched. CDR3 length: 20 amino acids. CDR1 and CDR2 (germline): LGHNA, YNFKEQ. The CDR3 DNA is TGTGCCAGCAGCCCTCAGCCAGGACTAGCGGGGCCCTCGAAGGGGGATACGCAGTATTTT. This sequence encodes CASSPQPGLAGPSKGDTQYF.

The rearrangement joins TRBV6-4 to TRBJ2-3, with a possible D match to TRBD2 (6 bases). Trimming shortened V by 6 bases and J by 5 bases, and 21 bases separated the two germline ends. The CDR3 covers 16 residues. Per the germline V gene, CDR1 is MRHNA and CDR2 is SNTAGT. As DNA, the CDR3 is TGTGCCAGCAGACCCCGCCACGGGGGTTCAAAAGATACGCAGTATTTT. Its protein product is CASRPRHGGSKDTQYF.

This clone was counted between two and nine times. The genes are TRBV6-4 and TRBJ1-5, with D maybe TRBD1 (6 bases). Per the germline V gene, CDR1 is MRHNA and CDR2 is SNTAGT. CDR3 length: 12 residues. The V end lost 8 bases, the J end lost 4 bases, and 9 bases lay between the germline ends. The CDR3 loop reads CASGTGNQPQHF. As DNA, the CDR3 is TGTGCCAGCGGAACAGGGAATCAGCCCCAGCATTTT.

The chain carries TRBV30 and TRBJ2-2, with unresolved D. From germline, CDR1 is GTSNPN and CDR2 SVGIG (reference sequence). Trimming pared 4 bases from V and 2 bases from J, leaving 2 bases between. This CDR3 region has 11 residues. The DNA of the CDR3 is TGTGCCTGGATAAACACCGGGGAGCTGTTTTTT. Residues: CAWINTGELFF.

The gene calls are TRBV29-1 and TRBJ2-1; perhaps TRBD1 as D (6 bases). The CDR3 covers 12 residues. V was clipped by 6 bases and J by 7 bases, with 13 bases between them. Germline values: CDR1 SQVTM, CDR2 ANQGSEA. This CDR3 is CSVGGGANEQFF. The CDR3 region has the DNA TGCAGCGTGGGTGGGGGCGCGAATGAGCAGTTCTTC.

The chain employs TRBV21-1 and TRBJ2-2; the listed D gene, TRBD2, was not tested against the DNA. TRBV21-1 is deemed a pseudogene. The length of the CDR3 is 16 residues. CDR3: CASSKGKPGLAGELFF. In DNA, the CDR3 is TGTGCCAGCAGCAAAGGGAAACCGGGACTCGCCGGGGAGCTGTTTTTT.

The chain couples TRBV10-2 to TRBJ2-3; unclear D gene. This CDR3 spans 13 amino acids. V lost 7 bases and J lost 6, with 14 bases in between. Germline loops: CDR1 WSHSY, CDR2 SAAADI. The CDR3 spells CASTLSLTDTQYF. The CDR3 region has the DNA TGCGCCAGCACTTTGTCCCTGACTGATACGCAGTATTTT.

This clone has a handful of counts. The J gene is TRBJ2-3, the V gene TRBV5-1; D perhaps matches TRBD2 (6 bases). The CDR3 has 17 amino acids. Germline values: CDR1 SGHRS, CDR2 YFSETQ. Deletions cut 0 bases from V and 0 bases from J, with 14 bases between. The CDR3 reads CASSLGWGGESTDTQYF. In DNA form, the CDR3 reads TGCGCCAGCAGCTTGGGTTGGGGCGGGGAGAGCACAGATACGCAGTATTTT.

The chain joins TRBV21-1 to TRBJ1-4; TRBD1, the D gene given by the table, was not confirmed from the DNA. TRBV21-1 counts as a pseudogene. CDR3 length: 14 amino acids. This chain's CDR3 is CASSKDSPNEKLFF. For the CDR3, the DNA is TGTGCCAGCAGCAAGGACAGCCCTAATGAAAAACTGTTTTTT.

The chain couples TRBV19 to TRBJ2-1; 11 bases are shared with TRBD2. Trimming took 3 bases from V and 6 from J; bases not matched to a gene: 4. CDR1 and CDR2 from the germline V gene are LNHDA and SQIVND (reference sequence). The CDR3 spans 15 residues. The CDR3 reads CASSMVAGGFNEQFF. The CDR3 DNA reads TGTGCCAGTAGTATGGTAGCGGGGGGGTTCAATGAGCAGTTCTTC. The full variable domain, rest sourced from reference TRBV19 and TRBJ2-1, is DGGITQSPKYLFRKEGQNVTLSCEQNLNHDAMYWYRQDPGQGLRLIYYSQIVNDFQKGDIAEGYSVSREKKESFPLTVTSAQKNPTAFYLCASSMVAGGFNEQFFGPGTRLTVL.

This clone was detected only once. The V call is TRBV21-1, the J call TRBJ1-2; TRBD1 is taken as the D call from the table, unchecked against the DNA. TRBV21-1 is noted as a pseudogene. The CDR3 sequence is 17 residues long. CDR3 in DNA: TGTGCCAGCAGCAAAGTTTCTATCTGGGACAGGACCTTTGGCTACACCTTC. Amino acids: CASSKVSIWDRTFGYTF.